A selection of T cell receptor beta chains follows, all from one sample in a study of memory CD4+ T cells and cytomegalovirus serostatus. Clones were sequenced by immunoSEQ multiplex PCR, and TCRdb holds only the in-frame ones, with some missing. The table includes roughly 48,000 clones, around 83% detected once. Input material: memory CD4+ T cells from blood. Source of these receptors: an adult in good health and CMV-seropositive. The CDR3 runs from the conserved cysteine through the conserved F or W. D genes are given only for firm matches. The size entry is marked missing in some rows and otherwise reads once, few, many or a size class.

V gene: TRBV5-5
clone size: -
J gene: TRBJ1-5
D gene: -
CDR3 length: 17
CDR3 protein: CASSFRALGQSNQPQHF
CDR3 DNA: TGTGCCAGCAGCTTTCGAGCGTTGGGCCAGAGCAATCAGCCCCAGCATTTT

V gene: TRBV6-6
clone size: -
J gene: TRBJ1-1
D gene: -
CDR3 length: 14
CDR3 protein: CASTLRGEGTEAFF
CDR3 DNA: TGTGCCAGCACCCTACGGGGGGAAGGCACTGAAGCTTTCTTT

V gene: TRBV11-2
clone size: -
J gene: TRBJ1-5
D gene: -
CDR3 length: 15
CDR3 protein: CASSLSGQRGQPQHF
CDR3 DNA: TGTGCCAGCAGCTTAAGTGGCCAGAGAGGGCAGCCCCAGCATTTT

V gene: TRBV2
clone size: -
J gene: TRBJ1-1
D gene: -
CDR3 length: 13
CDR3 protein: CASCQGLNTEAFF
CDR3 DNA: TGTGCCAGCTGTCAGGGGTTGAACACTGAAGCTTTCTTT

V gene: TRBV7-9
clone size: -
J gene: TRBJ2-7
D gene: -
CDR3 length: 15
CDR3 protein: CASSRGAGASYEQYF
CDR3 DNA: TGTGCCAGCAGCAGGGGGGCAGGGGCCTCCTACGAGCAGTACTTC

V gene: TRBV5-1
clone size: -
J gene: TRBJ1-2
D gene: -
CDR3 length: 14
CDR3 protein: CASSEEGVSSGYTF
CDR3 DNA: TGCGCCAGCAGCGAGGAGGGGGTAAGCTCTGGCTACACCTTC

V gene: TRBV28
clone size: -
J gene: TRBJ1-2
D gene: -
CDR3 length: 15
CDR3 protein: CASRPGTRLFYGYTF
CDR3 DNA: TGTGCCAGCAGGCCCGGGACAAGATTATTCTATGGCTACACCTTC

V gene: TRBV11-2
clone size: -
J gene: TRBJ1-5
D gene: -
CDR3 length: 13
CDR3 protein: CASSPSSYQPQHF
CDR3 DNA: TGTGCCAGCAGCCCAAGTAGTTATCAGCCCCAGCATTTT

V gene: TRBV7-7
clone size: -
J gene: TRBJ2-1
D gene: -
CDR3 length: 16
CDR3 protein: CASSLAGVRAYNEQFF
CDR3 DNA: TGTGCCAGCAGCTTAGCGGGGGTTCGCGCCTACAATGAGCAGTTCTTC

V gene: TRBV9
clone size: -
J gene: TRBJ1-6
D gene: -
CDR3 length: 14
CDR3 protein: CASSFGGGNSPLHF
CDR3 DNA: TGTGCCAGCAGCTTCGGGGGTGGTAATTCACCCCTCCACTTT

V gene: TRBV5-1
clone size: once
J gene: TRBJ2-3
D gene: TRBD2
CDR3 length: 17
CDR3 protein: CASSPRPFSGSTDTQYF
CDR3 DNA: TGCGCCAGCAGCCCCCGTCCCTTCAGCGGGAGTACAGATACGCAGTATTTT

V gene: TRBV7-8
clone size: -
J gene: TRBJ1-1
D gene: -
CDR3 length: 18
CDR3 protein: CASSLMRLTATMNTEAFF
CDR3 DNA: TGTGCCAGCAGCTTAATGCGGCTGACAGCGACTATGAACACTGAAGCTTTCTTT

V gene: TRBV5-8
clone size: -
J gene: TRBJ2-5
D gene: -
CDR3 length: 18
CDR3 protein: CASSSGTGSGMYQETQYF
CDR3 DNA: TGTGCCAGCAGCTCCGGCACTGGTAGCGGAATGTACCAAGAGACCCAGTACTTC

V gene: TRBV6-5
clone size: -
J gene: TRBJ1-1
D gene: TRBD1
CDR3 length: 15
CDR3 protein: CASSYLGQANTEAFF
CDR3 DNA: TGTGCCAGCAGTTACTTGGGACAGGCGAACACTGAAGCTTTCTTT

V gene: TRBV6-1
clone size: -
J gene: TRBJ2-1
D gene: TRBD2
CDR3 length: 13
CDR3 protein: CATRTSGGNEQFF
CDR3 DNA: TGTGCCACCAGGACTAGCGGAGGAAATGAGCAGTTCTTC

V gene: TRBV19
clone size: -
J gene: TRBJ2-7
D gene: -
CDR3 length: 15
CDR3 protein: CASSPTVSNPGEQYF
CDR3 DNA: TGTGCCAGTAGCCCTACGGTCTCAAACCCAGGGGAGCAGTACTTC

V gene: TRBV19
clone size: -
J gene: TRBJ2-7
D gene: TRBD2
CDR3 length: 16
CDR3 protein: CASSMDGLAPTYEQYF
CDR3 DNA: TGTGCCAGTAGTATGGACGGACTAGCGCCTACCTACGAGCAGTACTTC

V gene: TRBV19
clone size: few
J gene: TRBJ2-2
D gene: TRBD1
CDR3 length: 13
CDR3 protein: CATRGRDTGELFF
CDR3 DNA: TGTGCCACCAGGGGGCGGGACACCGGGGAGCTGTTTTTT

V gene: TRBV11-2
clone size: once
J gene: TRBJ2-1
D gene: -
CDR3 length: 13
CDR3 protein: CASSTGPGNEQFF
CDR3 DNA: TGTGCCAGCAGCACGGGCCCCGGCAATGAGCAGTTCTTC

V gene: TRBV7-9
clone size: once
J gene: TRBJ1-2
D gene: TRBD1
CDR3 length: 15
CDR3 protein: CASSPQGIANYGYTF
CDR3 DNA: TGTGCCAGCAGCCCACAGGGGATTGCTAACTATGGCTACACCTTC

V gene: TRBV10-2
clone size: few
J gene: TRBJ2-2
D gene: TRBD1
CDR3 length: 15
CDR3 protein: CAGGDRGRDGGELFF
CDR3 DNA: TGCGCCGGTGGAGACAGGGGGCGCGATGGCGGGGAGCTGTTTTTT

V gene: TRBV5-1
clone size: -
J gene: TRBJ2-1
D gene: TRBD1
CDR3 length: 16
CDR3 protein: CASSLAGQGSPREQFF
CDR3 DNA: TGCGCCAGCAGCTTGGCCGGACAGGGATCTCCACGTGAGCAGTTCTTC

V gene: TRBV30
clone size: -
J gene: TRBJ2-4
D gene: -
CDR3 length: 12
CDR3 protein: CAWSPTSNIQYF
CDR3 DNA: TGTGCCTGGAGTCCTACCTCAAACATTCAGTACTTC

V gene: TRBV27
clone size: -
J gene: TRBJ2-3
D gene: TRBD2
CDR3 length: 17
CDR3 protein: CASSLAGGLLSTDTQYF
CDR3 DNA: TGTGCCAGCAGTTTGGCGGGAGGCCTCCTTAGCACAGATACGCAGTATTTT